In its sample, the clone carrying this TCR beta chain was seen once. The data were obtained in a study of blood T cell repertoires in COVID-19. Study-level background: From T cells, B-cell-depleted T cells, or PBMCs came the material, which was cDNA or gDNA.

V dropped 0 bases and J dropped 0 bases, with 7 bases sitting between them. CDR3 length: 15 amino acids. The germline gives CDR1 SGHAT, CDR2 FQDESV (reference sequence). Assay: immunoSEQ multiplex PCR; the TCRdb copy retains only in-frame clones and omits some. The table shows around 29,000 clones, with 75% to 90% occurring only once. The genes are TRBV11-1 and TRBJ2-3; no reliable D call. Source material: peripheral blood. The clonotype comes from a woman of 80 years or more with COVID-19, enrolled during active disease. CDR3 nucleotide sequence: TGTGCCAGCAGCTTAGCACACCAAAGCACAGATACGCAGTATTTT. Translated: CASSLAHQSTDTQYF. The entire variable domain, with the rest obtained from reference TRBV11-1 and TRBJ2-3, is as follows: EAEVAQSPRYKITEKSQAVAFWCDPISGHATLYWYRQILGQGPELLVQFQDESVVDDSQLPKDRFSAERLKGVDSTLKIQPAELGDSAMYLCASSLAHQSTDTQYFGPGTRLTVL.